Listed here is a single T cell receptor beta chain. Its antigen is not identified. The data are from a study of chemoradiotherapy in HPV16-positive cancers. Study results and limitations: Better recurrence-free survival went with HPV-responsive T-cell expansion in HPV16-positive patients.

V was pared by 6 bases and J by 5 bases, with 6 bases of the junction left unmatched. This CDR3 is 13 amino acids long. The germline V gene has CDR1 SNHLY and CDR2 FYNNEI. Using immunoSEQ multiplex PCR, the repertoire was profiled, and TCRdb retains in-frame clones only, with some absent. The sample consists of around 13,000 clones, 89% of them appearing once. The input for sequencing was blood, taken from a patient who underwent chemoradiotherapy. The chain uses TRBV2 and TRBJ2-7; TRBD1 matches 8 bases. This TCR derives from a human donor with HPV-associated anogenital cancer. CDR3 region: CASRRTGLDEQYF. The CDR3 DNA sequence: TGTGCCAGCAGGAGGACAGGGTTAGACGAGCAGTACTTC.